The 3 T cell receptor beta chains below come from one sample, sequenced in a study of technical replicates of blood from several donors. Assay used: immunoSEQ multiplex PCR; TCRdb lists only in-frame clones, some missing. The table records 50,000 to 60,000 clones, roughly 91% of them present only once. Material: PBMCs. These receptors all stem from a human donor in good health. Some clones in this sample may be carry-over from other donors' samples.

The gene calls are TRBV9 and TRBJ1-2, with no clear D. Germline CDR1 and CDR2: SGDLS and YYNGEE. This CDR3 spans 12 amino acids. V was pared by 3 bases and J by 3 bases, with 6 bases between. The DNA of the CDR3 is TGTGCCAGCAGCGGGCGGGACTATGGCTACACCTTC. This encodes CASSGRDYGYTF.

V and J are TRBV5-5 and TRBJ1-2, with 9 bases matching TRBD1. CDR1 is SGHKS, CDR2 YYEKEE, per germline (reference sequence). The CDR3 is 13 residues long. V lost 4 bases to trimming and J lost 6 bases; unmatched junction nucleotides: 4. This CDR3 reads CASSTTGGNGYTF. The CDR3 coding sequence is TGTGCCAGCAGCACGACAGGGGGAAATGGCTACACCTTC.

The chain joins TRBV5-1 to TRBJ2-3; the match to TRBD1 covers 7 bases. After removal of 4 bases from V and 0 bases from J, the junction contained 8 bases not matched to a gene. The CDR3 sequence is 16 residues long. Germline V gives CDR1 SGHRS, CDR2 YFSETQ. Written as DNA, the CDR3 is TGCGCCAGCAGCAGGGGACAGTTAACTAGCACAGATACGCAGTATTTT. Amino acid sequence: CASSRGQLTSTDTQYF.